The 13 T cell receptor beta chains presented below share a single source sample, sequenced in a study of Ad26.COV2.S vaccination and SARS-CoV-2 variants. Some clones are missing from TCRdb's copy, which holds only in-frame ones; the method was immunoSEQ multiplex PCR. The table lists about 440,000 clones, less than 95% of them singletons, with about 4.4% in the top ten. As for treatment: 15 to 20 received Ad26.COV2.S at low or high dose, single or two shots; about 5 received placebo; per-sample allocation not given. Vaccine and placebo recipients were sampled on day 63 after the first injection. The source material was peripheral blood, sampled in a trial of Ad26.COV2.S vaccine versus placebo. Every receptor here comes from a person aged 18-60 years who received the Ad26.COV2.S COVID-19 vaccine or a placebo.

This clone occurred once. One end of the junction does not line up with germline, which may come from a read error. This sequence joins TRBV18 and TRBJ2-3; tentatively, D is TRBD2 (5 bases). Germline lookup yields CDR1 KGHSH and CDR2 LQKENI. The CDR3 spans 18 residues. CDR3 DNA sequence: TGTGCCAGCTCACCTCAAGAAAAGAGTGCGTCTAGCACATATACGCAGTATTTT. It yields the protein CASSPQEKSASSTYTQYF.

V usage is TRBV25-1 and J usage is TRBJ2-2; D perhaps matches TRBD1 (6 bases). The CDR3 has 15 residues. Trimming stripped 8 bases from V and 0 bases from J, with 13 bases between. The germline gives CDR1 MGHDK, CDR2 SYGVNS. As DNA, the CDR3 is TGTGCCAGCCGTGGGGACACCACGAACACCGGGGAGCTGTTTTTT. Translating it yields CASRGDTTNTGELFF.

This rearrangement joins TRBV21-1 to TRBJ2-5; the DNA was not used to check the table's D call, TRBD1. TRBV21-1 is labeled a pseudogene. The CDR3 sequence is 15 residues long. CDR3 in DNA: TGTGCCAGCAGCATGCCGGACAGGGCCGGGGAGACCCAGTACTTC. Translated, it gives CASSMPDRAGETQYF.

V and J are TRBV6-2 or TRBV6-3 and TRBJ1-4; D not certain. The CDR3 covers 15 residues. Trimming shortened V by 2 bases and J by 0 bases, and 7 bases separated the two germline ends. The V gene's germline CDR1 is MNHEY and CDR2 SVGEGT. CDR3 DNA: TGTGCCAGCAGTTACGGGCAGTCAACTAATGAAAAACTGTTTTTT. This sequence encodes CASSYGQSTNEKLFF.

The V and J genes are TRBV29-1 and TRBJ1-1, with D perhaps TRBD1 (5 bases). CDR1 and CDR2 (germline): SQVTM, ANQGSEA. This CDR3 has 13 amino acids. The V and J ends lost 3 bases and 4 bases respectively, with 12 bases between them. CDR3 region: CSVEKGQGTEAFF. The CDR3 bases are TGCAGCGTTGAGAAGGGGCAGGGCACTGAAGCTTTCTTT. Full variable domain (outside the CDR3, taken from reference TRBV29-1 and TRBJ1-1): SAVISQKPSRDICQRGTSLTIQCQVDSQVTMMFWYRQQPGQSLTLIATANQGSEATYESGFVIDKFPISRPNLTFSTLTVSNMSPEDSSIYLCSVEKGQGTEAFFGQGTRLTVV.

This chain joins TRBV4-3 and TRBJ1-5; TRBD1 might be the D (5 bases). Looked up from germline, CDR1 is LGHNA and CDR2 is YSLEER. Trimming stripped 4 bases from V and 0 bases from J, with 10 bases between. The CDR3 contains 15 residues. CDR3 loop: CASSPTVYSNQPQHF. The CDR3 DNA reads as TGCGCCAGCAGCCCGACAGTTTATAGCAATCAGCCCCAGCATTTT.

In its sample, this clone was seen once. This chain joins TRBV27 and TRBJ2-2; D possibly corresponds to TRBD1 (5 bases). Germline loops: CDR1 MNHEY, CDR2 SMNVEV (reference sequence). The V gene lost 6 bases and the J gene lost 7 bases, with 12 bases spanning the gap. The CDR3 consists of 13 residues. This chain's CDR3 is CASSLDQGGELFF. In DNA, the CDR3 is TGTGCCAGCAGCCTAGACCAGGGCGGGGAGCTGTTTTTT.

The V and J genes are TRBV11-3 and TRBJ2-1; weak D call: TRBD1 (5 bases). Germline V gene data show CDR1 as SGHNT and CDR2 as YENEEA. The CDR3 extends over 13 amino acids. The V and J ends lost 5 bases and 6 bases respectively, with 11 bases between them. As DNA, the CDR3 is TGTGCCAGCAGCGCGTACAGGACCAATGAGCAGTTCTTC. This gives the protein CASSAYRTNEQFF.

The chain joins TRBV19 to TRBJ2-7; D possibly corresponds to TRBD2 (6 bases). The CDR3 spans 14 residues. Trimming stripped 4 bases from V and 4 bases from J, with 14 bases between. CDR1 is LNHDA and CDR2 is SQIVND in the germline V gene (reference sequence). In DNA, the CDR3 is TGTGCCAGTAGTAACCCGACGGAGGGGTACGAGCAGTACTTC. This encodes CASSNPTEGYEQYF.

The chain couples TRBV4-2 to TRBJ2-2; TRBD2 matches 7 bases. Germline loops: CDR1 LGHNA, CDR2 YNFKEQ. With V trimmed by 8 bases and J by 4 bases, 16 bases remained unmatched. The CDR3 length is 17 residues. DNA of the CDR3: TGTGCCAGCGGAGGCCCAGGCGGGAGAATGAGCACCGGGGAGCTGTTTTTT. As protein: CASGGPGGRMSTGELFF.

This clone has a handful of counts. The CDR3 DNA reads as TGTGCCAGCAGCGTAGAAGTATCCTACAATGAGCAGTTCTTC. It codes for CASSVEVSYNEQFF. V and J are TRBV9 and TRBJ2-1; D unclear. With 0 bases removed from V and 1 base from J, the gap between germline ends came to 5 bases. The CDR3 totals 14 residues. Germline CDR1 is SGDLS and CDR2 is YYNGEE.

J is TRBJ2-5 and V is TRBV29-1, with 8 bases that match TRBD1. The CDR3 spans 13 residues. V was clipped by 7 bases and J by 4 bases; unmatched bases: 8. Germline V gene data show CDR1 as SQVTM and CDR2 as ANQGSEA. The CDR3 region is CSATGGIRETQYF. CDR3 nucleotides: TGCAGCGCCACAGGGGGTATCAGAGAGACCCAGTACTTC.

The chain combines TRBV12-3 or TRBV12-4 with TRBJ2-5; D might be TRBD1 (5 bases). The CDR3 is made up of 13 amino acids. Between the trimmed V and J ends, which lost 2 bases and 6 bases, there was a span of 10 bases. CDR3 DNA: TGTGCCAGCAGTTTAACAGGCTACCAGACCCAGTACTTC. Its protein is CASSLTGYQTQYF.